This TCR beta chain stems from a study of T cell changes during pregnancy in multiple sclerosis. The table came from immunoSEQ multiplex PCR; TCRdb's copy has only in-frame clones and leaves some out. The table includes 40,000 to 50,000 clones, less than 95% detected once. The trim removed 4 bases at V and 14 bases at J, leaving 21 bases unmatched. There are 17 residues in the CDR3. Germline V gene data show CDR1 as KGHSY and CDR2 as FQNENV. The sample in question was CD4+ T cells from peripheral blood mononuclear cells, obtained in the third trimester of pregnancy. The receptor was derived from a female donor with multiple sclerosis, enrolled in a pregnancy study. The chain recombines TRBV16 with TRBJ1-2; TRBD1 matches at 11 bases. CDR3 protein: CASSPIGQGADELAGTF. The CDR3 region has the DNA TGTGCCAGCAGCCCCATCGGACAGGGGGCCGACGAACTGGCTGGGACCTTC. The full variable domain, with the rest looked up from reference TRBV16 and TRBJ1-2, is GEEVAQTPKHLVRGEGQKAKLYCAPIKGHSYVFWYQQVLKNEFKFLISFQNENVFDETGMPKERFSAKCLPNSPCSLEIQATKLEDSAVYFCASSPIGQGADELAGTFGSGTRLTVV.